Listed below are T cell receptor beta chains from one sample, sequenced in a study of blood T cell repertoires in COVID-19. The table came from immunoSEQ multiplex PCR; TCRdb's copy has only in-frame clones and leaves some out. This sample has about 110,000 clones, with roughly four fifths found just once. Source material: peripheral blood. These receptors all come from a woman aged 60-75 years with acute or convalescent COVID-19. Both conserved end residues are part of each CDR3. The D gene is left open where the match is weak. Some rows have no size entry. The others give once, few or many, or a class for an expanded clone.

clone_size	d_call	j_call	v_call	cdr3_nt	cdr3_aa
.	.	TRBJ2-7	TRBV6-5	TGTGCCAGCAGATCCCAGATCCGTCCCGAGCAGTACTTC	CASRSQIRPEQYF
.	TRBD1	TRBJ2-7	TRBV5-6	TGTGCCAGCAGCCAGGGGGAATACGAGCAGTACTTC	CASSQGEYEQYF
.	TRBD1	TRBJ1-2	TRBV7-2	TGTGCCAGCAGTCCCGACAGGGGGCGAGGAGGCTACACCTTC	CASSPDRGRGGYTF
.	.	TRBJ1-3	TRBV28	TGTGCCAGCAGTTTATCAGGGGCCGGAAACACCATATATTTT	CASSLSGAGNTIYF
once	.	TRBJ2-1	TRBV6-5	TGTGCCAGCAGTTACGGTGAAAATAGGGGAAGGGATGAGCAGTTCTTC	CASSYGENRGRDEQFF
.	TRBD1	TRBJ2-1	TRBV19	TGTGCCAGTAACTACGTCGGAGACAGGGGATTTTCCAATGAGCAGTTCTTC	CASNYVGDRGFSNEQFF
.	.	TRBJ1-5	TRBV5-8	TGTGCCAGCAGCATCGGGAGAGGGGATCAGCCCCAGCATTTT	CASSIGRGDQPQHF
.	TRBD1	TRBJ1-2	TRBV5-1	TGCGCCAGCAGCCCGGACAGGCCCGAGGACTACACCTTC	CASSPDRPEDYTF
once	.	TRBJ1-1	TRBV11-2	TGTGCCAGCACCAGAATTGAGAACACTGAAGCTTTCTTT	CASTRIENTEAFF
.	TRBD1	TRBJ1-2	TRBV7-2	TGTGCCAGCAGCTCAACCGACAGGGGAGCTCTAGGCTACACCTTC	CASSSTDRGALGYTF
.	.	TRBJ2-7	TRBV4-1	TGCGCCAGCAGCCAAGACAGGGTGGTCTCCTACGAGCAGTACTTC	CASSQDRVVSYEQYF
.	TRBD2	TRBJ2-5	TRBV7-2	TGTGCCAGCAGCTTCCGGCTAGCGGACCAAGAGACCCAGTACTTC	CASSFRLADQETQYF
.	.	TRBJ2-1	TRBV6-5	TGTGCCAGCAGGTCCCGAGGAGGGGCCTACAATGAGCAGTTCTTC	CASRSRGGAYNEQFF
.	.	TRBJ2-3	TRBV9	TGTGCCAGCAGCCAAACGTACAGTGGGGGGACAGATACGCAGTATTTT	CASSQTYSGGTDTQYF
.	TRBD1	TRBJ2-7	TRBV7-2	TGTGCCAGCAGCTTAGGGACAGGAACCTACGAGCAGTACTTC	CASSLGTGTYEQYF
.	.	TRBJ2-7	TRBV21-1	TGTGCCAGCAGCAAAAGTGACAGAGCCTACGAGCAGTACTTC	CASSKSDRAYEQYF
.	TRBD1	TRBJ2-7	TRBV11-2	TGTGCCAGCAGCCTCTACAGGGGTAGCTACGAGCAGTACTTC	CASSLYRGSYEQYF
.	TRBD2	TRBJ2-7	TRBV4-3	TGCGCCAGCAGCCAAGAGATAGGGAGGGCCTACGAGCAGTACTTC	CASSQEIGRAYEQYF
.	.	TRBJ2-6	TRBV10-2	TGCGCCGGGAGAGACTCTGGGGCCAACGTCCTGACTTTC	CAGRDSGANVLTF
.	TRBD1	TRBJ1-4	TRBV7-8	TGTGCCAGCAGCCTCGACAGGGTAAATGAAAAACTGTTTTTT	CASSLDRVNEKLFF
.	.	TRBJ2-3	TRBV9	TGTGCCAGCAGCGGGAGGGTGAGCACAGATACGCAGTATTTT	CASSGRVSTDTQYF
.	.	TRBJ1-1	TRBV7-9	TGTGCCAGCAGCCGCTATAACTTTGCTTTCTTT	CASSRYNFAFF
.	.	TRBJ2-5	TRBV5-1	TGCGCCAGCAGCTTGGGCAGGGCCAGGGAGACCCAGTACTTC	CASSLGRARETQYF
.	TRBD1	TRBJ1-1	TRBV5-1	TGCGCCAGCAGAGGGCAGGGGGCATCAGCTTTCTTT	CASRGQGASAFF
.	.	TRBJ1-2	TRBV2	TGTGCCAGCAGTGAACAGGGACATTTACAGGCTAACTATGGCTACACCTTC	CASSEQGHLQANYGYTF
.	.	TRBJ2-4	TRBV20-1	TGCAGTGCTAGTCTAGGAGGCGGAGCGGTGAACATTCAGTACTTC	CSASLGGGAVNIQYF
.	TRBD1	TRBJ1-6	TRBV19	TGTGCCAGTTCTAGGACGACAGGGGGGAATTCACCCCTCCACTTT	CASSRTTGGNSPLHF
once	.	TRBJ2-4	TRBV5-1	TGCGCCAGCAGCAGGGGAGGTCCCCAAGCAAACATTCAGTACTTC	CASSRGGPQANIQYF
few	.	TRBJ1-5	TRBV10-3	TGTGCCATCAGCGACAGGATCGGCAATCAGCCCCAGCATTTT	CAISDRIGNQPQHF
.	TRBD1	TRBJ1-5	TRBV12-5	TGTGCTAGTGGTTTGGGGACAGGGGCCCCTAATCAGCCCCAGCATTTT	CASGLGTGAPNQPQHF
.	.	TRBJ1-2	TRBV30	TGTGCCTGGAGTGTAATGGGGCAGGGACTCAACTATGGCTACACCTTC	CAWSVMGQGLNYGYTF
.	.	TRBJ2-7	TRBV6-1	TGTGCCAGCAGTGAAGCTGGGACTCGGCGGGACTTC	CASSEAGTRRDF
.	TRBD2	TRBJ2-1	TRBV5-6	TGTGCCAGCAGTCGGCGGGGGGCCTACAATGAGCAGTTCTTC	CASSRRGAYNEQFF
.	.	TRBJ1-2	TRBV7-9	TGTGCCAGCAGCCCCGCTGGAGACCCTGTTTATGGCTACACCTTC	CASSPAGDPVYGYTF
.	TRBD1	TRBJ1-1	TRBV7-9	TGTGCCAGCAGCCCATGGGACAGCATGAACACTGAAGCTTTCTTT	CASSPWDSMNTEAFF
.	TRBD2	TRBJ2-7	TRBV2	TGTGCCAGCAGCGAGGGACTAGCGCACGAGCAGTACTTC	CASSEGLAHEQYF
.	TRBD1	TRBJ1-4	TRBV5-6	TGTGCCAGCGGAAGGACAGGGAGTGAAAAACTGTTTTTT	CASGRTGSEKLFF
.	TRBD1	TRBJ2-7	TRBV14	TGTGCCAGCAGCCCCCTAGCCCCGGGACAGGGTTGGTACGAGCAGTACTTC	CASSPLAPGQGWYEQYF
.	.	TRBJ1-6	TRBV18	TGTGCCAGCTCACCACCGGAGGCGCGGGGGTCACCCCTCCACTTT	CASSPPEARGSPLHF
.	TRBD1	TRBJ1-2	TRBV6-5	TGTGCCAGCAGTTACTTCTTCGGGACAGGGCAAGGCTACACCTTC	CASSYFFGTGQGYTF
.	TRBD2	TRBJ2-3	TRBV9	TGTGCCAGCAGCGTAGACCGGGGGGCAGATACGCAGTATTTT	CASSVDRGADTQYF
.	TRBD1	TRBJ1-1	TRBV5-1	TGCGCCAGCAGCTTACAGGGGGGGACTGAAGCTTTCTTT	CASSLQGGTEAFF